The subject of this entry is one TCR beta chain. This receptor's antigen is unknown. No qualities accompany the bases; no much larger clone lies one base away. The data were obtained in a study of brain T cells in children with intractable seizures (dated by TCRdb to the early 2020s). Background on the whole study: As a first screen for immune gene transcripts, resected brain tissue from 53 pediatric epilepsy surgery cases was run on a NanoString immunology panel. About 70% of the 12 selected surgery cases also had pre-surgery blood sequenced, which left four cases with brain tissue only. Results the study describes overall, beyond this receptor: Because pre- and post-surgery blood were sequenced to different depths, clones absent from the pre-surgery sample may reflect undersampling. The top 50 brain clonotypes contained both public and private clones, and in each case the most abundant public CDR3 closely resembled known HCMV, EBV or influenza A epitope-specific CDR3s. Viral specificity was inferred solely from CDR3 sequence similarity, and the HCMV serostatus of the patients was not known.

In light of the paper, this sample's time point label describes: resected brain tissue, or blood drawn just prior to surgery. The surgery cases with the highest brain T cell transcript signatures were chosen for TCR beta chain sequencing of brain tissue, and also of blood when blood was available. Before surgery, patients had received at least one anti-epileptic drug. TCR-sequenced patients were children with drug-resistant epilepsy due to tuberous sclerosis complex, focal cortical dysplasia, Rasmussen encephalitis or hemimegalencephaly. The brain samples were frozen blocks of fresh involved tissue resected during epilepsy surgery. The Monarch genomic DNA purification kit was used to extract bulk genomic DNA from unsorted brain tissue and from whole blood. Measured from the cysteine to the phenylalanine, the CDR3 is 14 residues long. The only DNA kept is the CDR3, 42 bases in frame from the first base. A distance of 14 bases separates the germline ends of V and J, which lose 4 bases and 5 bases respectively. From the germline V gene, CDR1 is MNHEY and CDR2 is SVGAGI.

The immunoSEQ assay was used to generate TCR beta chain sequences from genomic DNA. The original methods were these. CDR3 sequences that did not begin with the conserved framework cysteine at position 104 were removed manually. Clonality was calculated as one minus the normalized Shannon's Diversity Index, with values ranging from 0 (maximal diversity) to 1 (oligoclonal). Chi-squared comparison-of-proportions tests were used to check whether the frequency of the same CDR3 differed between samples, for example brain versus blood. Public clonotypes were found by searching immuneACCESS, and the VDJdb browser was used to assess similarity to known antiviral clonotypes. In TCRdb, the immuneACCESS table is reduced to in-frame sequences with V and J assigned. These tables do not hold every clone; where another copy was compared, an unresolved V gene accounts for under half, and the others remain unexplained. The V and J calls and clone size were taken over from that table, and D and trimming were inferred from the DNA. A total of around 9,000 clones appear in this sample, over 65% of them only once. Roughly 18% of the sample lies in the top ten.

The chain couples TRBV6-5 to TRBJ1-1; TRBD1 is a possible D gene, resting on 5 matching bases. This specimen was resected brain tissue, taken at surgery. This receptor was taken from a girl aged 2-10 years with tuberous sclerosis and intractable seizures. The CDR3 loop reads CASSLQQERTEAFF. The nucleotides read TGTGCCAGCAGTTTACAACAGGAGAGGACTGAAGCTTTCTTT.